This TCR beta chain was retrieved from a study of blood T cell repertoires in COVID-19. TCRdb keeps only in-frame clones here, not all; method: immunoSEQ multiplex PCR. Seen here are about 200,000 clones, roughly 88% observed once, and the top ten hold 27%. V dropped 3 bases and J dropped 10 bases, with 14 bases sitting between them. The CDR3 contains 14 residues. Germline V gene lookup returns CDR1 SGHKS and CDR2 YYEKEE (reference sequence). The sequence came from a man aged 35 to 55 with acute or convalescent COVID-19. The V gene is TRBV5-5, the J gene TRBJ1-6; weak D call: TRBD1 (6 bases). The sequenced sample consisted of peripheral blood. The CDR3 nucleotides read TGTGCCAGCAGCTACCGACAGGTGGGATCACCCCTCCACTTT. Encoded protein: CASSYRQVGSPLHF.